One sample yielded the 7 T cell receptor beta chains listed below, sequenced in a study of somatic mutations in cytotoxic T cells in rheumatoid arthritis. TCRdb keeps only in-frame clones here, not all; method: immunoSEQ multiplex PCR. The sample has approximately 24,000 clones, 74% seen once; the top ten hold around 9.9%. The sequenced sample was CD8+ T cells sorted from blood. The receptors were gathered from a woman in her late teens or twenties in good health.

This chain joins TRBV7-9 and TRBJ1-4; the D is unclear. Germline V gene sequence: CDR1 SEHNR, CDR2 FQNEAQ (reference sequence). The CDR3 runs to 13 residues. V lost 2 bases, J lost 8 bases, and 9 bases lay in between. In nucleotides, the CDR3 is TGTGCCAGCAGCTTATCGGGAGACGAAAAACTGTTTTTT. Encoded protein: CASSLSGDEKLFF.

This clone was recorded only once. The chain carries TRBV19 and TRBJ2-1; 10 bases are a match to TRBD2. CDR1 LNHDA and CDR2 SQIVND come from the germline V gene (reference sequence). V was pared by 2 bases and J by 5 bases, with 0 bases of the junction left unmatched. The CDR3 is 14 amino acids. CDR3 region: CASSITSGNNEQFF. CDR3 coding DNA: TGTGCCAGTAGTATAACTAGCGGGAACAATGAGCAGTTCTTC.

This chain uses TRBV13 with TRBJ1-2; TRBD1 matches 7 bases. V was pared by 4 bases and J by 4 bases, with 15 bases of the junction left unmatched. This CDR3 has 17 residues. Germline values: CDR1 PRHDT, CDR2 FYEKMQ (reference sequence). CDR3: CASSSQGSRQLIYGYTF. CDR3 coding DNA: TGTGCCAGCAGCTCACAGGGGAGCCGACAGCTCATCTATGGCTACACCTTC.

V usage is TRBV6-6 and J usage is TRBJ2-6; weak D call: TRBD1 (6 bases). Germline CDR1 reads MNHNY; CDR2 reads SVGAGI (reference sequence). This CDR3 has 15 residues. Trimming pared 5 bases from V and 4 bases from J, leaving 12 bases between. DNA of the CDR3: TGTGCCAGCAGTAAATACAGGGCCGGGGCCAACGTCCTGACTTTC. Translated, it gives CASSKYRAGANVLTF.

V is TRBV6-6 and J is TRBJ2-5, with 12 bases identical to TRBD2. The trim removed 8 bases at V and 5 bases at J, leaving 3 bases unmatched. CDR1 is MNHNY, CDR2 SVGAGI, per germline (reference sequence). The CDR3 runs 13 residues. CDR3 sequence: CASSLAGGETQYF. Written as DNA, the CDR3 is TGTGCCAGCTCGCTAGCGGGGGGGGAGACCCAGTACTTC.

The V and J genes are TRBV2 and TRBJ2-1; 8 bases are a match to TRBD2. The CDR3 covers 15 residues. Looked up from germline, CDR1 is SNHLY and CDR2 is FYNNEI. With 4 bases clipped from V and 7 bases from J, the junction kept 9 bases outside the gene matches. Here the CDR3 reads CASSVGAGGGNEQFF. The CDR3 bases are TGTGCCAGCAGTGTCGGGGCGGGAGGCGGTAATGAGCAGTTCTTC.

In regard to this clone: One end of the junction does not line up with germline, which may come from a read error. The chain joins TRBV30 to TRBJ1-2, with 10 bases that match TRBD1. The V gene's germline CDR1 is GTSNPN and CDR2 SVGIG (reference sequence). CDR3 length: 14 residues. Here the CDR3 reads CVWDGTGEAYGYTF. CDR3 DNA: TGTGTCTGGGATGGGACAGGGGAGGCCTATGGCTACACCTTC.